This T cell receptor beta chain is drawn from a study of blood T cell repertoires in COVID-19. Study-wide context: Material from acute and convalescent COVID-19 was sourced from the United States, Italy and Spain. PBMCs, B-cell-depleted T cells, or T cells were the source of the cDNA or gDNA that made up the material.

Per the germline V gene, CDR1 is SQVTM and CDR2 is ANQGSEA. This CDR3 has 12 residues. V shed 5 bases and J shed 2 bases, with 8 bases lying between them. The table came from immunoSEQ multiplex PCR; TCRdb's copy has only in-frame clones and leaves some out. The profile shows approximately 200,000 clones, roughly 85% of them singletons. The sample taken for sequencing was peripheral blood. The TCR was taken from a woman in her thirties with acute or convalescent COVID-19. This sequence joins TRBV29-1 and TRBJ2-3; no definite D call. CDR3 nucleotides: TGCAGCGTTACAAGAACCACAGATACGCAGTATTTT. It codes for CSVTRTTDTQYF.